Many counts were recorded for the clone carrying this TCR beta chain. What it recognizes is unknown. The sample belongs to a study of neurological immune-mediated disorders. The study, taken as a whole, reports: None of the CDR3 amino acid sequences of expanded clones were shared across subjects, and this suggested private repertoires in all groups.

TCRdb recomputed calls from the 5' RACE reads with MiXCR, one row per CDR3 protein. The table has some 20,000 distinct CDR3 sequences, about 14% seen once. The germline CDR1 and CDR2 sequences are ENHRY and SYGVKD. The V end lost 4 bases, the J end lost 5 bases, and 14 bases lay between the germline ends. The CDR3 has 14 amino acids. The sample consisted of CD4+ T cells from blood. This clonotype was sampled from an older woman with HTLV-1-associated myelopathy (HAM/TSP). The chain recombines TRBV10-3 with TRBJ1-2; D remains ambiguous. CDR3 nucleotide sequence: TGTGCCATCAGTGGGGATCCGGATATTTATGGCTACACCTTC. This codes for CAISGDPDIYGYTF.